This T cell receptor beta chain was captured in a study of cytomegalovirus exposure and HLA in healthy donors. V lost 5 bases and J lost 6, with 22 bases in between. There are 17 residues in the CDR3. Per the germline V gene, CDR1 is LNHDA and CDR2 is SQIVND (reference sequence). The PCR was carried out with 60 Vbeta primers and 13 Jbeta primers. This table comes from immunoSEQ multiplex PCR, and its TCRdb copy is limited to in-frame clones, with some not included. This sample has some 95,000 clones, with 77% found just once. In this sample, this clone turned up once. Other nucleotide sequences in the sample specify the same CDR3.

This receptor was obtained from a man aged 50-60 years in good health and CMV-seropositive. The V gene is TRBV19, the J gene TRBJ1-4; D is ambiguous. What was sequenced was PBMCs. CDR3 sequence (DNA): TGTGCCAGTAGTCTCCCGGCCACCTCCCGAGGGTATGAAAAACTGTTTTTT. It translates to CASSLPATSRGYEKLFF.